The present T cell receptor beta chain was sequenced within a study of metastatic and nonmetastatic thyroid tumors. Study as a whole: It was across blood and tumor or nodule tissue from malignant and benign thyroid patients that repertoires were compared.

Among the patients, none had received any treatment before thyroid surgery. Through MiXCR, TCRdb re-clonotyped the PCR reads. The sample carries just over 70,000 clones, more than 15% recorded once. Losses at the gene ends were 2 bases for V and 4 bases for J; bases not matched to a gene: 7. The CDR3 extends over 15 amino acids. Germline CDR1 is DFQATT and CDR2 is SNEGSKA (reference sequence). The TCR originated in a female donor with papillary thyroid cancer or a benign thyroid nodule (not recorded which). Some clones in this sample may be carry-over from other donors' samples. This chain links TRBV20-1 with TRBJ1-2; 10 positions match TRBD1. The sequencing input was blood. The CDR3 reads CSARKGGDRGYGYTF. Written as DNA, the CDR3 is TGCAGTGCTAGAAAGGGAGGGGACAGGGGCTATGGCTACACCTTC.